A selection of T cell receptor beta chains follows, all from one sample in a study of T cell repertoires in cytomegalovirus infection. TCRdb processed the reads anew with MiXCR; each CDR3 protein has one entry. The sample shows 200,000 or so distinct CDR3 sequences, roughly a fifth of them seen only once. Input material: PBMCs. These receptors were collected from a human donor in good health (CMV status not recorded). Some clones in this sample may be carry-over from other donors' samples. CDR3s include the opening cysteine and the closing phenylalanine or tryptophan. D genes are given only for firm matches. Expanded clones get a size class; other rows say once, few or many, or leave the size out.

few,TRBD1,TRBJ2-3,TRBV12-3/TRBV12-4,TGTGCCAGCAGCCTAGACAGGGTAGCGACAGATACGCAGTATTTT,CASSLDRVATDTQYF
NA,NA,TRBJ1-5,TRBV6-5,TGTGCCAGCAGCCCCCGGGGAGGGGGGCGGAATCAGCCCCAGCATTTT,CASSPRGGGRNQPQHF
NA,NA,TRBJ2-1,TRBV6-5,TGTGCCAGCACCACCCCGCCGGGCAATGAGCAGTTCTTC,CASTTPPGNEQFF
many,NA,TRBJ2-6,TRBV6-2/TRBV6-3,TGTGCCAGCAGTTCCATTATCGGGGCCAACGTCCTGACTTTC,CASSSIIGANVLTF
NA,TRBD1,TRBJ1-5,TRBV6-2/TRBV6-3,TGTGCCAGCAGCTACTCACAGGGGGCAAATAGCAATCAGCCCCAGCATTTT,CASSYSQGANSNQPQHF
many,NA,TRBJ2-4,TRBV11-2,TGTGCCAGCAGCCCCAGGGGTGCCAAAAACATTCAGTACTTC,CASSPRGAKNIQYF
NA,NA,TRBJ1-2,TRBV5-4,TGTGTCAGCACCCCGGGGCTTGCAACTAACTATGGCTACACCTTC,CVSTPGLATNYGYTF
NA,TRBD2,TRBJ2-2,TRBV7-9,TGTGCCAGCAGCTTAGCGCTAGCGGGCACCGGGGAGCTGTTTTTT,CASSLALAGTGELFF
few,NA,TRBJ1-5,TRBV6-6,TGTGCCAGCAGTTACTTGGGAGCAGGGTATCGCAATCAGCCCCAGCATTTT,CASSYLGAGYRNQPQHF
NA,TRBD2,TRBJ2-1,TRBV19,TGTGCCAGTAGTATCCGGACTGGCGGGGGGGCCGGTGAGCAGTTCTTC,CASSIRTGGGAGEQFF
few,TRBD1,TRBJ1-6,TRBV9,TGTGCCAGCAGCGAGACAGGGAGCGGTATCAATTCACCCCTCCACTTT,CASSETGSGINSPLHF
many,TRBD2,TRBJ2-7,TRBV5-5,TGTGCCAGCAGCCGAGACCTAGCGGGGTACGAGCAGTACTTC,CASSRDLAGYEQYF
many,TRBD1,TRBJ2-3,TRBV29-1,TGCAGCGGCCAACCAGGGGGAACAGATACGCAGTATTTT,CSGQPGGTDTQYF
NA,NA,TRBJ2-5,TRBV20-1,TGCAGTGCACGGCGAAGCGAGACCCAGTACTTC,CSARRSETQYF
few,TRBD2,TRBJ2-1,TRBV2,TGTGCCAGCAGTCCTAGCGGGATCAGCTACAATGAGCAGTTCTTC,CASSPSGISYNEQFF
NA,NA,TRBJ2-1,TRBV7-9,TGTGCCAGCAGCTTAGTGGACGTCAGGTTC,CASSLVDVRF
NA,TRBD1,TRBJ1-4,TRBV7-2,TGTGCCAGCAGCTGGACAGGGAGAGGAGAAAATCTGTTTTTT,CASSWTGRGENLFF
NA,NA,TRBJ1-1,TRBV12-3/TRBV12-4,TGTGCCAGCAGTTTGGTGCCCATCGGCGACACTGAAGCTTTCTTT,CASSLVPIGDTEAFF
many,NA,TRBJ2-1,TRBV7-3,TGTGCCAGCAGCCCGTATGGCGTCAATGAGCAGTTCTTC,CASSPYGVNEQFF
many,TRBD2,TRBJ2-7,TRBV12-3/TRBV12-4,TGTGCCAGCAGTTTAGAGTTAAGCGGGAGGGCCGGCGAGCAGTACTTC,CASSLELSGRAGEQYF
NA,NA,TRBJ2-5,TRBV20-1,TGCAGTGCTAGAAGATGGGGGGACCAAGAGACCCAGTACTTC,CSARRWGDQETQYF
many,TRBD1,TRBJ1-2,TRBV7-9,TGTGCCAGCAGGGCGGACAGGGAGGGCTATGGCTACACCTTC,CASRADREGYGYTF
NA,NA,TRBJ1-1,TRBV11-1,TGTGCCAGCAGCCAAGGACAGAATATGAACACTGAAGCTTTCTTT,CASSQGQNMNTEAFF
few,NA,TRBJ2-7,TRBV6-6,TGTGCCACCGGGTACAGCGCTAGCTCCTACGAGCAGTACTTC,CATGYSASSYEQYF
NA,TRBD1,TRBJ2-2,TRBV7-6,TGTGCCACTTCACAGGGGGCGAACGGGGAGCTGTTTTTT,CATSQGANGELFF
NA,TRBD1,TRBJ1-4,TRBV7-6,TGTGCCAGCAGCTCCGGACAGGGTATCTTCAGTGGTGAAAAACTGTTTTTT,CASSSGQGIFSGEKLFF
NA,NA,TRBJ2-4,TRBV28,TGTGCCAGCAGTTCTAGGGGTCCCATTCAGTACTTC,CASSSRGPIQYF
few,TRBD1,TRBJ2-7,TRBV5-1,TGCGCCAGCAGCTTGGGCCCGGGACAGGGGGCCTCCGAGCAGTACTTC,CASSLGPGQGASEQYF
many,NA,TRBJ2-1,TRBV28,TGTGCCACTTCCGGGCAGCCTCCCTACAATGAGCAGTTCTTC,CATSGQPPYNEQFF
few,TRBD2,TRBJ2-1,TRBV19,TGTGCCAGTAGTATAACGGCTAGCGGGAGTTTGAGTGAGCAGTTCTTC,CASSITASGSLSEQFF
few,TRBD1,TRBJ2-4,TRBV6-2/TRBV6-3,TGTGCCAGCAGTACGCATCGACAGGGGGCGGCGGACATTCAGTACTTC,CASSTHRQGAADIQYF
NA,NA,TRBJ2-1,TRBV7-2,TGTGCCAGCAGCCCAAGGGGGACTCGCCCCCGAGGTGAGCAGTTCTTC,CASSPRGTRPRGEQFF
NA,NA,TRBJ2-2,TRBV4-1,TGCGCCAGCAGCCCCACTTCGAGGGCCGGGGAGCTGTTTTTT,CASSPTSRAGELFF
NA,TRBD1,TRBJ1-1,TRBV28,TGTGCCAGCAGCAGGGGGGCAGGGGCCATGAACACTGAAGCTTTCTTT,CASSRGAGAMNTEAFF
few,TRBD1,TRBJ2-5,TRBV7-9,TGTGCCAGCAGCTTAAACAGGGGGCCAGAGACCCAGTACTTC,CASSLNRGPETQYF
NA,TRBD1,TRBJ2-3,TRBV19,TGTGCCAGTAGTATAGGACAGGGGCCCGCGTTTGATACGCAGTATTTT,CASSIGQGPAFDTQYF
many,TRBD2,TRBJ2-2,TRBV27,TGTGCCAGCAGTTTATTTGGGTCGGGACTAGCGGGAGAAGGCGGGGAGCTGTTTTTT,CASSLFGSGLAGEGGELFF
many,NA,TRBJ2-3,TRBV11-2,TGTGCCAGCAGCTTAGAACCTTCCCCGGCCGGTACGCAGTATTTT,CASSLEPSPAGTQYF
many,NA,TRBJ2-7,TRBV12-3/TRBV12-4,TGTGCCAGCAGTTTAGCTGGCAGGTCCTACGAGCAGTACTTC,CASSLAGRSYEQYF
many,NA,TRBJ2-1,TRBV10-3,TGTGCCATCAGTATTGACCACAATGAGCAGTTCTTC,CAISIDHNEQFF
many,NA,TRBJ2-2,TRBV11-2,TGTGCCAGCAGCTTATCACAAGTCACCGGGGAGCTGTTTTTT,CASSLSQVTGELFF
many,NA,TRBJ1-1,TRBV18,TGTGCCAGCTCACCGGTACAGGCGAACACTGAAGCTTTCTTT,CASSPVQANTEAFF
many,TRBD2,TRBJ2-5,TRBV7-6,TGTGCCAGCAGCTTATCAGTGGCGGGAGAAGGAGGGACCCAGTACTTC,CASSLSVAGEGGTQYF
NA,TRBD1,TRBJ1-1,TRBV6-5,TGTGCCAGCAGTACCCGGGACAGCCGGGTTGCTTTCTTT,CASSTRDSRVAFF
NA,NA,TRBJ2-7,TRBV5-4,TGTGCCAGCAGCTTGGCCCCAGGGCCCTCCTACGAGCAGTCCTTC,CASSLAPGPSYEQSF
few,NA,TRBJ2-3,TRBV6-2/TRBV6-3,TGTGCCAGCGGCCGGCTAGTCACAGATACGCAGTATTTT,CASGRLVTDTQYF
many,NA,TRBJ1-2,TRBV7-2,TGTGCCAGCAGCCCAAAACAGGGCATCAGGAACTATGGCTACACCTTC,CASSPKQGIRNYGYTF
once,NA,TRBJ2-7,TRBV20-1,TGCAGTGCTAGAGATCCGCGCGGTGGGTACGAGCAGTACTTC,CSARDPRGGYEQYF
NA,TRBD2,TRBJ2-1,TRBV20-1,TGCAGTGCTGTCCAGGGAGGAGGGAGGGCCTTAGGGGAGCAGTTCTTC,CSAVQGGGRALGEQFF
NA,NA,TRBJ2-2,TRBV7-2,TGTGCCAGCAGCCCTGAAGGGGCCGGGGAGCTGTTTTTT,CASSPEGAGELFF
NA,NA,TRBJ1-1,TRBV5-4,TGTGCCAGCAGCTTGGGGGGGCCGGGACACATGAACACTGAAGCTTTCTTT,CASSLGGPGHMNTEAFF
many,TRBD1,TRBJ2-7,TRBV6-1,TGTGCCAGTGACAGGGGTGCCGGCTACGAGCAGTACTTC,CASDRGAGYEQYF
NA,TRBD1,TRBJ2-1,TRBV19,TGTGCCAGTAGTATAAAGAGGGGACAGGGGGTGAAGCATGAGCAGTTCTTC,CASSIKRGQGVKHEQFF
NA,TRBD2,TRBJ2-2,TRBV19,TGTGCCAGTAGTATACTAGCGGGCCACACCGGGGAGCTGTTTTTT,CASSILAGHTGELFF
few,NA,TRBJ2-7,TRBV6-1,TGTGCCAGCAATCACGGACAGTTCCTTTCCTACGAGCAGTACTTC,CASNHGQFLSYEQYF